The rows below give T cell receptor beta chains drawn from one sample of a study of cytomegalovirus exposure and HLA in healthy donors. Here immunoSEQ multiplex PCR was the method, and the copy in TCRdb shows in-frame clones only, minus some. The table lists a few hundred thousand clones, 70% to 80% of them singletons, with 0.22% in the top ten. Sample: PBMCs. The receptors come from a girl aged 2 to 9 in good health and CMV-seronegative. Both conserved end residues are part of each CDR3. The D gene is left open where the match is weak. The listing skips clone size in some rows; elsewhere it reads once, few, many or a size class.

j_call d_call cdr3_length clone_size v_call cdr3_aa cdr3_nt
TRBJ1-1 TRBD1 19 . TRBV7-9 CASSLAEKTGWGRNTEAFF TGTGCCAGCAGCTTAGCTGAGAAGACAGGGTGGGGAAGGAACACTGAAGCTTTCTTT
TRBJ2-1 TRBD2 14 . TRBV5-6 CASSLTSGGNEQFF TGTGCCAGCAGCTTGACTAGCGGGGGAAATGAGCAGTTCTTC
TRBJ2-3 . 15 . TRBV25-1 CASSAGPHSADTQYF TGTGCCAGCAGTGCAGGGCCTCATAGTGCAGATACGCAGTATTTT
TRBJ2-3 TRBD1 15 . TRBV15 CATSKGQGHTDTQYF TGTGCCACCAGTAAGGGACAGGGCCACACAGATACGCAGTATTTT
TRBJ2-3 TRBD2 14 . TRBV5-5 CASSFSGGGDTQYF TGTGCCAGCAGCTTCAGCGGGGGCGGAGATACGCAGTATTTT
TRBJ2-3 TRBD2 20 . TRBV5-1 CASSHPLGTSGGKLIDTQYF TGCGCCAGCAGCCACCCGTTAGGGACTAGCGGGGGAAAGTTGATAGATACGCAGTATTTT
TRBJ1-6 . 14 . TRBV4-1 CASSIEERNSPLHF TGCGCCAGCAGCATCGAGGAGCGAAATTCCCCCCTCCACTTT
TRBJ2-7 TRBD1 15 . TRBV27 CASRRTGFPTYEQYF TGTGCCAGCCGCAGGACAGGGTTCCCCACCTACGAGCAGTACTTC
TRBJ1-5 . 13 . TRBV19 CASSDRLSQPQHF TGTGCCAGCTCCGACAGATTGAGTCAGCCCCAGCATTTT
TRBJ2-1 TRBD2 14 . TRBV5-1 CASSSRGSGDEQFF TGCGCCAGCAGCTCCCGGGGTAGCGGGGATGAGCAGTTCTTC
TRBJ1-6 TRBD1 17 . TRBV19 CASSNPYKDRGNSPLHF TGTGCCAGTAGTAACCCATACAAAGACAGGGGTAATTCACCCCTCCACTTT
TRBJ1-3 . 17 . TRBV18 CASSPPGQRISGNTIYF TGTGCCAGCTCACCACCCGGACAGAGAATCTCTGGAAACACCATATATTTT
TRBJ2-1 . 15 . TRBV5-1 CASSLVGAYTSEQFF TGCGCCAGCAGCTTGGTAGGGGCCTACACTTCTGAGCAGTTCTTC
TRBJ2-5 . 11 . TRBV27 CAVNFGETQYF TGTGCCGTCAACTTCGGTGAGACCCAGTACTTC
TRBJ2-1 . 15 few TRBV5-6 CASRFLTVSYNEQFF TGTGCCAGCAGATTCCTTACAGTAAGCTACAATGAGCAGTTCTTC
TRBJ2-3 TRBD2 15 . TRBV9 CASSVLAGNTDTQYF TGTGCCAGCAGCGTTCTAGCGGGGAACACAGATACGCAGTATTTT
TRBJ1-5 TRBD1 14 . TRBV6-6 CASSFTGTGQPQHF TGTGCCAGCAGTTTTACCGGGACAGGTCAGCCCCAGCATTTT
TRBJ2-3 TRBD1 15 . TRBV10-1 CASSESGTGGNTQYF TGCGCCAGCAGTGAGTCTGGGACAGGGGGTAATACGCAGTATTTT
TRBJ2-2 TRBD2 19 . TRBV18 CASSPSGTSAVTNTGELFF TGTGCCAGCTCACCGAGTGGCACTAGCGCCGTAACGAACACCGGGGAGCTGTTTTTT
TRBJ2-4 TRBD2 16 . TRBV4-1 CASNPTLAGGIDIQYF TGCGCCAGCAACCCGACCTTAGCGGGGGGGATAGACATTCAGTACTTC
TRBJ2-7 TRBD2 16 . TRBV6-5 CASSYSSGRPLYEQYF TGTGCCAGCAGTTACTCTAGCGGGAGGCCCCTCTACGAGCAGTACTTC
TRBJ2-1 . 17 . TRBV29-1 CSVVGAGSFVGYNEQFF TGCAGCGTTGTAGGGGCAGGGTCGTTTGTCGGCTACAATGAGCAGTTCTTC
TRBJ2-3 . 15 . TRBV5-1 CASSRGTVSPDTQYF TGCGCCAGCAGCCGGGGGACAGTGTCTCCAGATACGCAGTATTTT
TRBJ1-2 TRBD1 16 . TRBV23-1 CASSMFSGTGNYGYTF TGCGCCAGCAGTATGTTCTCCGGGACAGGTAACTATGGCTACACCTTC
TRBJ2-7 . 15 few TRBV4-2 CASSQEMDGAYEQYF TGTGCCAGCAGCCAAGAGATGGACGGGGCCTACGAGCAGTACTTC
TRBJ2-5 . 12 few TRBV12-5 CASGWQGETQYF TGTGCTAGTGGTTGGCAGGGGGAGACCCAGTACTTC
TRBJ2-1 TRBD2 15 . TRBV6-5 CASSYRRGEYNEQFF TGTGCCAGCAGTTACAGGCGGGGGGAGTACAATGAGCAGTTCTTC
TRBJ1-2 . 16 . TRBV2 CASTQTRTGPNYGYTF TGTGCCAGCACCCAAACTCGAACAGGGCCGAACTATGGCTACACCTTC
TRBJ1-1 . 16 . TRBV4-1 CASSQVRTGLGTEAFF TGCGCCAGCAGCCAAGTAAGAACAGGGTTGGGCACTGAAGCTTTCTTT
TRBJ1-2 . 15 once TRBV5-1 CASSLLDRENYGYTF TGCGCCAGCAGCTTATTAGATCGTGAGAACTATGGCTACACCTTC
TRBJ2-7 TRBD1 14 . TRBV27 CASSFRGQSYEQYF TGTGCCAGCAGTTTTAGGGGGCAATCCTACGAGCAGTACTTC
TRBJ2-3 TRBD1 15 . TRBV5-1 CASRTGSQYTDTQYF TGCGCCAGCCGGACAGGGTCCCAATACACAGATACGCAGTATTTT
TRBJ1-6 . 13 . TRBV2 CASVELRGSPLHF TGTGCCAGCGTCGAGCTCCGGGGTTCACCCCTCCACTTT
TRBJ1-1 . 13 . TRBV25-1 CASSAQARAEAFF TGTGCCAGCAGTGCTCAGGCTCGCGCTGAAGCTTTCTTT
TRBJ1-1 . 14 few TRBV5-4 CASSQTTDLTEAFF TGTGCCAGCAGCCAAACGACAGACCTCACTGAAGCTTTCTTT
TRBJ2-1 . 14 . TRBV27 CASSIRLAYNEQFF TGTGCCAGCAGTATACGGTTAGCCTACAATGAGCAGTTCTTC
TRBJ2-6 . 19 . TRBV5-5 CASSPPPRAVVLGANVLTF TGTGCCAGCAGCCCGCCTCCCAGGGCTGTGGTCTTGGGGGCCAACGTCCTGACTTTC
TRBJ2-7 TRBD2 15 . TRBV7-9 CASSPPSGSGYEQYF TGTGCCAGCAGCCCCCCTAGCGGGAGTGGTTACGAGCAGTACTTC
TRBJ2-5 . 11 . TRBV19 CASTSGGTQYF TGTGCCTCTACGAGTGGCGGGACCCAGTACTTC
TRBJ1-1 TRBD1 15 . TRBV6-1 CASSENRGGNTEAFF TGTGCCAGCAGTGAAAACAGGGGAGGGAACACTGAAGCTTTCTTT
TRBJ2-7 TRBD1 15 . TRBV19 CASSIGQGAGYEQYF TGTGCCAGTAGTATAGGACAGGGGGCGGGCTACGAGCAGTACTTC
TRBJ1-1 . 14 . TRBV5-4 CASSWETAGTEAFF TGTGCCAGCAGCTGGGAGACAGCGGGCACTGAAGCTTTCTTT
TRBJ2-7 TRBD1 15 . TRBV28 CASTSTGGAQNEQYF TGTGCCAGCACCTCCACAGGGGGCGCCCAGAACGAGCAGTACTTC
TRBJ2-7 TRBD2 16 few TRBV10-3 CAISESLAGVTGEQYF TGTGCCATCAGTGAGTCATTAGCGGGAGTGACGGGCGAGCAGTACTTC
TRBJ1-3 . 14 . TRBV5-4 CASSFTGSGNTIYF TGTGCCAGCAGCTTCACCGGCTCTGGAAACACCATATATTTT
TRBJ2-7 TRBD2 16 . TRBV7-9 CASSLLASGISYEQYF TGTGCCAGCAGCTTACTAGCTAGCGGGATATCCTACGAGCAGTACTTC
TRBJ1-1 TRBD1 15 . TRBV2 CASSPGTGGSTEAFF TGTGCCAGCAGTCCTGGGACAGGGGGCTCCACTGAAGCTTTCTTT
TRBJ2-2 . 16 . TRBV7-2 CASSLGLGQSTGELFF TGTGCCAGCAGCTTAGGCTTAGGACAGTCCACCGGGGAGCTGTTTTTT